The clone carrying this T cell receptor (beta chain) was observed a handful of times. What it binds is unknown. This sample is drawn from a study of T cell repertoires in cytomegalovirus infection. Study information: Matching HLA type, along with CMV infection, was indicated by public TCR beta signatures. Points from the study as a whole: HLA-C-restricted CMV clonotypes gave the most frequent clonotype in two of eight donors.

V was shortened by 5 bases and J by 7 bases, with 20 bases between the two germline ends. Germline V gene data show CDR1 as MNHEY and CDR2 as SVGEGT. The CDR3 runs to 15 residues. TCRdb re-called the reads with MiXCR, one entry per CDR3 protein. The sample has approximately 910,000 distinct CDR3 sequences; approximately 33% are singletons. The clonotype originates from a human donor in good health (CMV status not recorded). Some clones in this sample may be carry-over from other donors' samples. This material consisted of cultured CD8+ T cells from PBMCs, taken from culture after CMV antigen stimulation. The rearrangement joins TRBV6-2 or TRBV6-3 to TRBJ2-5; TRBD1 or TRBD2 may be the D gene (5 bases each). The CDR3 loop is CASSLSSTGLLTQYF. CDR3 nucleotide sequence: TGTGCCAGCAGTCTATCATCCACGGGGCTTCTGACCCAGTACTTC.